This is a list of T cell receptor beta chains from one sample in a study of blood T cell repertoires in COVID-19. Profiling relied on immunoSEQ multiplex PCR, and the TCRdb table lists in-frame clones only, not all of them. Here the sample spans tens of thousands of clones, over 75% being singletons. Sequencing was carried out using peripheral blood. These receptors were obtained from a human donor in a cohort sampled during active COVID-19. Both conserved end residues are part of each CDR3. The D gene is left open where the match is weak. Clone size is given for some rows only: seen once, a few or many times, or a class if the clone is expanded.

d_call	v_call	cdr3_length	clone_size	j_call	cdr3_aa	cdr3_nt
.	TRBV2	15	.	TRBJ1-4	CASRPRDTRYEKLFF	TGTGCCAGCAGGCCCCGGGACACCCGGTATGAAAAACTGTTTTTT
.	TRBV5-1	15	.	TRBJ1-1	CASSLSPTANTEAFF	TGCGCCAGCAGCTTGTCTCCGACAGCCAACACTGAAGCTTTCTTT
.	TRBV10-1	15	.	TRBJ2-1	CASSESKSEGNEQFF	TGCGCCAGCAGTGAGTCAAAAAGCGAAGGCAATGAGCAGTTCTTC
.	TRBV4-2	15	.	TRBJ2-4	CASSQDQRRLYIQYF	TGTGCCAGCAGCCAAGATCAGCGCCGTCTATACATTCAGTACTTC
.	TRBV7-8	12	once	TRBJ2-7	CASRNSGNEQYF	TGTGCCAGCAGAAACAGTGGAAACGAGCAGTACTTC
.	TRBV7-7	13	.	TRBJ2-5	CASSLAPGETQYF	TGTGCCAGCAGCTTAGCGCCCGGGGAGACCCAGTACTTC
.	TRBV4-1	16	once	TRBJ2-5	CASSQDRGYLQETQYF	TGCGCCAGCAGCCAAGATCGCGGCTACCTCCAAGAGACCCAGTACTTC
TRBD1	TRBV5-1	14	once	TRBJ1-2	CASSPMGQGVGYTF	TGCGCCAGCAGCCCTATGGGACAGGGGGTTGGCTACACCTTC
TRBD2	TRBV5-4	16	.	TRBJ2-3	CASSLKRGGTADTQYF	TGTGCCAGCAGCCTAAAGCGGGGGGGCACGGCAGATACGCAGTATTTT
TRBD1	TRBV24-1	16	.	TRBJ2-2	CATSETGTGNTGELFF	TGTGCCACCAGTGAGACCGGGACAGGGAACACCGGGGAGCTGTTTTTT
.	TRBV6-6	13	.	TRBJ2-7	CASSSTGSYEQYF	TGTGCCAGCAGTTCGACCGGGTCTTACGAGCAGTACTTC
.	TRBV7-9	15	.	TRBJ2-1	CASSTLGGSYNEQFF	TGTGCCAGCAGCACCTTGGGGGGCTCCTACAATGAGCAGTTCTTC
.	TRBV7-2	14	once	TRBJ1-2	CASTPTPSNYGYTF	TGTGCCAGCACCCCTACCCCAAGTAACTATGGCTACACCTTC
TRBD1	TRBV7-6	16	.	TRBJ1-5	CASSFSPGQGTQPQHF	TGTGCCAGCAGCTTCAGTCCGGGACAGGGAACTCAGCCCCAGCATTTT
TRBD1	TRBV28	15	.	TRBJ1-5	CASRYRGRGNQPQHF	TGTGCCAGCAGGTACAGGGGGCGCGGCAATCAGCCCCAGCATTTT
.	TRBV5-4	13	.	TRBJ1-2	CASRLQGNYGYTF	TGTGCCAGCAGATTGCAGGGGAACTATGGCTACACCTTC
.	TRBV29-1	11	.	TRBJ1-1	CSVEQNTEAFF	TGCAGCGTGGAACAGAACACTGAAGCTTTCTTT
.	TRBV5-1	15	.	TRBJ2-7	CASSSSSAGAYEQYF	TGCGCCAGCAGCTCATCTAGCGCCGGGGCCTACGAGCAGTACTTC
TRBD2	TRBV6-2/TRBV6-3	15	.	TRBJ2-5	CASSTPRGGQETQYF	TGTGCCAGCAGTACCCCTCGCGGGGGGCAAGAGACCCAGTACTTC
TRBD1	TRBV5-1	14	.	TRBJ1-4	CASTGQGINEKLFF	TGCGCCAGCACCGGACAGGGAATTAATGAAAAACTGTTTTTT
.	TRBV5-1	12	.	TRBJ2-3	CASSLGGDTQYF	TGCGCCAGCAGCCTTGGGGGGGATACGCAGTATTTT
TRBD1	TRBV30	14	.	TRBJ2-7	CAWSVTGGGYEQYF	TGTGCCTGGAGTGTGACAGGGGGCGGATACGAGCAGTACTTC